The T cell receptor beta chain described here comes from a study of T cells in localized non-small cell lung cancer. Overall study findings and caveats: Sequencing, confined to only one tumor region, leaves heterogeneity possible. Paired adjacent lung recovered a median around 60 of the top 100 tumor clones.

Assay: immunoSEQ multiplex PCR; the TCRdb copy retains only in-frame clones and omits some. This repertoire shows 45,000 to 60,000 clones, 70% to 90% found once; its top ten account for 2% to 2.5%. A note on this clone: What it binds is unknown.

The sequenced sample was PBMCs, obtained before any cancer treatment. The origin of this receptor is a man aged 40 to 70 with stage II lung adenocarcinoma.

The CDR3 sequence is CASGGASRTDTQYF. As DNA, the CDR3 is TGTGCCAGCGGGGGGGCCAGTAGAACAGATACGCAGTATTTT. The chain links TRBV6-5 to TRBJ2-3; a weak D match, TRBD2 (7 bases). The CDR3 contains 14 residues. V lost 8 bases, J lost 3 bases, and 15 bases lay in between. CDR1 and CDR2 from the germline V gene are MNHEY and SVGAGI.